This record covers a single T cell receptor (beta chain). What it binds is unknown. The data are from a study of cytomegalovirus exposure and HLA in healthy donors. At the level of the study: An earlier analysis found under 130 million unique TCR beta sequences from around 180 million T cells. Study-wide points: Donors were assumed by presence/absence analyses to have roughly uniform sequencing depth. There were several of the most significant clusters that appeared linked to common viral pathogens in a later analysis.

The germline V gene has CDR1 MNHEY and CDR2 SMNVEV (reference sequence). The CDR3 is 17 amino acids. With 5 bases clipped from V and 1 base from J, the junction kept 11 bases outside the gene matches. PCR involved 60 Vbeta and 13 Jbeta primers. Some clones are missing from TCRdb's copy, which holds only in-frame ones; the method was immunoSEQ multiplex PCR. This sample yields 70,000 to 95,000 clones, of which less than 65% are seen a single time; 4.5% to 5.5% belongs to the top ten. The clonotype originates from a woman aged 25 to 39 in good health and CMV-seropositive. The sequenced sample was PBMCs. The chain links TRBV27 to TRBJ1-1; 9 bases fit TRBD1. In DNA, the CDR3 is TGTGCCAGCAGTCCCCGGGACAGGGCGGTAAGGAACACTGAAGCTTTCTTT. Its translation: CASSPRDRAVRNTEAFF.